The 3 T cell receptor beta chains presented below share a single source sample, sequenced in a study of chemoradiotherapy in HPV16-positive cancers. Libraries were prepared by immunoSEQ multiplex PCR; TCRdb keeps only in-frame clonotypes and omits some of them. Of 9,500 or so clones listed, approximately 79% are singletons. Specimen collection occurred from a patient who underwent chemoradiotherapy. The origin of the receptors is a human donor with HPV-associated anogenital cancer.

Only a few counts were recorded for this clone. The CDR3 loop is CASSLWPDYEQYF. The CDR3 nucleotides are TGTGCCAGCAGTTTATGGCCGGACTACGAGCAGTACTTC. This sequence joins TRBV28 and TRBJ2-7; no reliable D call. The CDR3 is 13 amino acids. V was trimmed by 0 bases and J by 3 bases, leaving 6 bases between them. Germline-derived CDR1 and CDR2 are MDHEN and SYDVKM.

V and J are TRBV9 and TRBJ2-3; 10 nucleotides line up with TRBD2. Germline CDR1 SGDLS, CDR2 YYNGEE. V was pared by 4 bases and J by 4 bases, with 18 bases of the junction left unmatched. The CDR3 spans 19 residues. The DNA of the CDR3 is TGTGCCAGCAGCACCGCAGCATCTAGCGGGAGTCTTAGATCAGATACGCAGTATTTT. Amino acids: CASSTAASSGSLRSDTQYF.

The chain recombines TRBV14 with TRBJ2-3; D uncertain. The CDR3 loop spans 13 amino acids. The germline gives CDR1 SGHDN, CDR2 FVKESK. V was clipped by 2 bases and J by 6 bases, with 9 bases between them. CDR3 in amino acids: CASSQHLEDTQYF. CDR3 bases: TGTGCCAGCAGCCAACACCTGGAGGATACGCAGTATTTT.